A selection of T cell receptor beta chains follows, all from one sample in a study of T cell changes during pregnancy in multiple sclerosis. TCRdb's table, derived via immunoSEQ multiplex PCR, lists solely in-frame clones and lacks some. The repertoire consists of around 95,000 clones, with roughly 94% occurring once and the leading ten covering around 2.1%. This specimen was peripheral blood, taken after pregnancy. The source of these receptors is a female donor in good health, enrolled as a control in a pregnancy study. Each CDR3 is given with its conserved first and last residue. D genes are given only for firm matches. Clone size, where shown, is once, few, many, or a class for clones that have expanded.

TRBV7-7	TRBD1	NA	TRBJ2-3	CASSSRQGADTQYF	TGTGCTAGCAGCTCGAGACAGGGGGCAGATACGCAGTATTTT
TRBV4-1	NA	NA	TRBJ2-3	CASSQSGGGTDTQYF	TGCGCCAGCAGCCAATCGGGCGGGGGCACAGATACGCAGTATTTT
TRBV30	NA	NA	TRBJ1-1	CALTPQVGGDTEAFF	TGTGCCTTAACGCCACAGGTGGGGGGGGACACTGAAGCTTTCTTT
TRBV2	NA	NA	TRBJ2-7	CASSDGLSYEQYF	TGTGCCAGCAGTGATGGACTTTCCTACGAGCAGTACTTC
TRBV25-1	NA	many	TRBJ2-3	CASSESRGGSTDTQYF	TGTGCCAGCAGTGAATCCCGAGGGGGAAGCACAGATACGCAGTATTTT
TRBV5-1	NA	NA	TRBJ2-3	CASSLVGADTQYF	TGCGCCAGCAGCTTGGTTGGGGCGGATACGCAGTATTTT
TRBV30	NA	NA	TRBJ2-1	CAWSPPGIGQFF	TGTGCCTGGAGTCCCCCGGGGATTGGGCAGTTCTTC
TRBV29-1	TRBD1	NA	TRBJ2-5	CSVGRTGSRETQYF	TGCAGCGTTGGTAGGACAGGGTCGAGGGAGACCCAGTACTTC
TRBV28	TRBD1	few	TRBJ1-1	CASRAGTGGQNTEAFF	TGTGCCAGCAGAGCCGGGACAGGGGGCCAGAACACTGAAGCTTTCTTT
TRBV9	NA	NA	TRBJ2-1	CASSPGHSDEQFF	TGTGCCAGCAGCCCCGGACATTCGGATGAGCAGTTCTTC
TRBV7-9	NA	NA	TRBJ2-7	CASSLEVGAGEQYF	TGTGCCAGCAGCTTAGAGGTGGGAGCTGGCGAGCAGTACTTC
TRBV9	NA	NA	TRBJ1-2	CASSANLRGGYGYTF	TGTGCCAGCAGCGCCAACCTCAGGGGTGGCTATGGCTACACCTTC
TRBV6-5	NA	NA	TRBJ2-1	CASGFQGNEQFF	TGTGCCAGCGGTTTTCAGGGGAATGAGCAGTTCTTC
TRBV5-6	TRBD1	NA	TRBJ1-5	CASSISGTGSFSSQHF	TGTGCCAGCAGCATCTCCGGGACAGGGTCCTTCTCGTCCCAGCATTTT
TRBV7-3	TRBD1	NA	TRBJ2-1	CASSSRDSGNEQFF	TGTGCCAGCAGCTCCCGGGACAGTGGCAATGAGCAGTTCTTC
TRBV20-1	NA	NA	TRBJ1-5	CRGGSNQPQHF	TGCAGGGGGGGGTCCAATCAGCCCCAGCATTTT
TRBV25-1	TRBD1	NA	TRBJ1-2	CASSQGAGDGYTF	TGTGCCAGCAGTCAGGGGGCGGGGGATGGCTACACCTTC
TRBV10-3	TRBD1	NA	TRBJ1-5	CAISESPTGGDQPQHF	TGTGCCATCAGTGAGTCCCCAACAGGGGGGGATCAGCCCCAGCATTTT
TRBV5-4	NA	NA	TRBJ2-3	CASSLTSGTSRDTQYF	TGTGCCAGCAGCTTGACCTCGGGAACTAGTAGAGATACGCAGTATTTT
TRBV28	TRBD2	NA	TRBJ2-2	CASSFLAGATGELFF	TGTGCCAGCAGTTTCTTAGCGGGAGCTACCGGGGAGCTGTTTTTT
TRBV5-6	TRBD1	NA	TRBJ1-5	CASSRGQYNQPQHF	TGTGCCAGCAGCCGGGGACAGTACAATCAGCCCCAGCATTTT
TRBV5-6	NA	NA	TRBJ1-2	CASSLGARANYGYTF	TGTGCCAGCAGCTTGGGCGCGAGGGCGAACTATGGCTACACCTTC
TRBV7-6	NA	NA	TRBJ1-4	CASSSPLRASNEKLFF	TGTGCCAGCAGCTCACCACTGCGGGCCTCTAATGAAAAACTGTTTTTT
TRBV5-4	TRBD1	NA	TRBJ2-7	CASSLIAGGPPIAYF	TGTGCCAGCAGCTTGATCGCAGGGGGCCCACCTATTGCGTACTTC
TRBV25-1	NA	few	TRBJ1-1	CASRSGDTEAFF	TGTGCCAGCAGGTCGGGGGACACTGAAGCTTTCTTT
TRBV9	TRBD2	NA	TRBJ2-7	CASSALADPSYEQYF	TGTGCCAGCAGCGCCCTAGCGGACCCATCCTACGAGCAGTACTTC
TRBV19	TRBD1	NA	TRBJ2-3	CASWGQGLGTDTQYF	TGTGCCAGTTGGGGACAGGGGTTGGGGACAGATACGCAGTATTTT
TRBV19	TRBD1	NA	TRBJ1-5	CASSRQGRQPQHF	TGTGCCAGTAGTAGACAGGGACGTCAGCCCCAGCATTTT
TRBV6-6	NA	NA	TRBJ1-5	CASRGRNQPQHF	TGTGCCAGCAGGGGGCGGAATCAGCCCCAGCATTTT
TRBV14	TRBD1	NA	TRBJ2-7	CASSRTGRSHEQYF	TGTGCCAGCAGCCGGACAGGGAGATCCCACGAGCAGTACTTC
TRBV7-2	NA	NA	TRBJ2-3	CASSLTSGADTQYF	TGTGCCAGCAGCCTGACTAGTGGCGCAGATACGCAGTATTTT
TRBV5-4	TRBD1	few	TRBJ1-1	CASSSVAGTGNTEAFF	TGTGCCAGCAGCTCCGTCGCCGGGACAGGGAACACTGAAGCTTTCTTT
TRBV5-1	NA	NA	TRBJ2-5	CASTAGIPGGETQYF	TGCGCCAGCACGGCCGGGATCCCCGGGGGAGAGACCCAGTACTTC
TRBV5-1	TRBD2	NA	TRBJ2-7	CASSVAGGVYEQYF	TGCGCCAGCAGCGTAGCGGGAGGGGTATACGAGCAGTACTTC
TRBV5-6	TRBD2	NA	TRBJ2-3	CASSLGDRVAGVLPDTQYF	TGTGCCAGCAGCTTGGGGGACAGAGTAGCGGGAGTACTACCAGATACGCAGTATTTT
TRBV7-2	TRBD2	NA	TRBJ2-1	CASSSLAGSSYNEQFF	TGTGCCAGCAGCTCACTAGCGGGGAGCTCCTACAATGAGCAGTTCTTC
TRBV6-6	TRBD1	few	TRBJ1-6	CASSEGAQRNSPLHF	TGTGCCAGCTCCGAGGGGGCGCAGCGTAATTCACCCCTCCACTTT
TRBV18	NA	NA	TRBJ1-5	CASSQGENQPQHF	TGTGCCAGCTCACAAGGAGAAAATCAGCCCCAGCATTTT
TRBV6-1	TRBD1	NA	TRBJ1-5	CASSGAGQGNQPQHF	TGTGCCAGCAGTGGGGCCGGACAGGGAAATCAGCCCCAGCATTTT
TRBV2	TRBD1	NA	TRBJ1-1	CASTQRQGLNTEAFF	TGTGCCAGCACCCAGAGACAGGGGCTGAACACTGAAGCTTTCTTT
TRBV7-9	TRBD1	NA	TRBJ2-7	CASSPRDRVSYEQYF	TGTGCCAGCAGCCCAAGGGACAGGGTCTCCTACGAGCAGTACTTC
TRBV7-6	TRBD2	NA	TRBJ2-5	CASSLTLAGGQETQYF	TGTGCCAGCAGCTTGACTTTAGCGGGGGGGCAAGAGACCCAGTACTTC
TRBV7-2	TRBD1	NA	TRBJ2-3	CASSLGYRDRSTDTQYF	TGTGCCAGCAGCTTAGGGTACCGGGACAGAAGCACAGATACGCAGTATTTT
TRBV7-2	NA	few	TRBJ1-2	CASSGQRNYGYTF	TGTGCCAGCAGCGGACAGAGAAACTATGGCTACACCTTC
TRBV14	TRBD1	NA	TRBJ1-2	CASSLLRQGENYGYTF	TGTGCCAGCAGCCTCCTTCGACAGGGGGAGAACTATGGCTACACCTTC
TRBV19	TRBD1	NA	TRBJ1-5	CASRLGDRGFNQPQHF	TGTGCCAGTAGACTGGGGGACAGGGGGTTCAATCAGCCCCAGCATTTT
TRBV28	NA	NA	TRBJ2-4	CASSYHIRVPYPIAKNIQYF	TGTGCCAGCAGTTACCACATTCGGGTCCCCTATCCTATAGCCAAAAACATTCAGTACTTC
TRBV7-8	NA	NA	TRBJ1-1	CASSYDRRQGNTEAFF	TGTGCCAGCAGCTATGACAGGAGGCAGGGAAACACTGAAGCTTTCTTT
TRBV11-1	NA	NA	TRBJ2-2	CASSLLISRTGELFF	TGTGCCAGCAGCTTATTGATTAGTCGCACCGGGGAGCTGTTTTTT
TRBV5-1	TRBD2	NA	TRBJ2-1	CASSFQTSGALGDEQFF	TGCGCCAGCAGCTTTCAGACTAGCGGGGCGCTGGGGGATGAGCAGTTCTTC
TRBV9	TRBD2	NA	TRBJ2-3	CASSPALAGWGTDTQYF	TGTGCCAGCAGCCCAGCGCTAGCGGGTTGGGGAACAGATACGCAGTATTTT
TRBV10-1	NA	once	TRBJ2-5	CASSEAVETQYF	TGCGCCAGCAGTGAGGCGGTAGAGACCCAGTACTTC
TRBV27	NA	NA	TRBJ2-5	CATLDSGDQYF	TGTGCCACCCTGGACTCTGGGGACCAGTACTTC
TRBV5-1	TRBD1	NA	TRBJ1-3	CASSLGDSLGNTIYF	TGCGCCAGCAGCTTGGGGGACAGCCTCGGGAACACCATATATTTT
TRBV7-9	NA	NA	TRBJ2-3	CASSLLALIGTSTDTQYF	TGTGCCAGCAGCTTACTAGCCCTGATTGGGACTAGCACAGATACGCAGTATTTT